Sequencing of this T cell receptor beta chain was carried out in a study of long-term antiretroviral therapy in people with HIV. The authors ran the immunoSEQ assay, v3.0, at survey level. Here immunoSEQ multiplex PCR was the method, and the copy in TCRdb shows in-frame clones only, minus some. The sample has more than 15,000 clones; about 77% are singletons. Between the trimmed V and J ends, which lost 1 base and 3 bases, there was a span of 10 bases. The germline gives CDR1 SGHTA, CDR2 FQGTGA. CDR3 size: 14 residues. The material was unsorted PBMCs, obtained at the start of antiretroviral therapy, before treatment. The clonotype originates from a woman in her forties with HIV. V gene TRBV7-3 combines with J gene TRBJ2-7, with D hard to call. The CDR3 loop reads CASSLMSGYYEQYF. The CDR3 nucleotides read TGTGCCAGCAGCTTAATGTCAGGTTACTACGAGCAGTACTTC. Together with reference TRBV7-3 and TRBJ2-7, the CDR3 gives the full variable domain: GAGVSQTPSNKVTEKGKYVELRCDPISGHTALYWYRQSLGQGPEFLIYFQGTGAADDSGLPNDRFFAVRPEGSVSTLKIQRTERGDSAVYLCASSLMSGYYEQYFGPGTRLTVT.